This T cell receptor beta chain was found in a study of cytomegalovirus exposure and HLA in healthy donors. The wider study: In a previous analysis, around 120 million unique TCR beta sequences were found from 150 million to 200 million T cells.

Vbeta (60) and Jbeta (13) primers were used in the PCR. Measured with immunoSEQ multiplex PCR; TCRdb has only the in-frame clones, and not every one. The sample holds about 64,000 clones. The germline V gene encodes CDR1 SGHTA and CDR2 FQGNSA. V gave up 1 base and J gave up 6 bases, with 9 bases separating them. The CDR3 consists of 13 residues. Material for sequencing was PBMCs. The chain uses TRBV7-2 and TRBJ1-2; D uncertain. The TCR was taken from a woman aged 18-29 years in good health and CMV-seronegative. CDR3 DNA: TGTGCCAGCAGCTTAGGTTCGGTGAATGGCTACACCTTC. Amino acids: CASSLGSVNGYTF.